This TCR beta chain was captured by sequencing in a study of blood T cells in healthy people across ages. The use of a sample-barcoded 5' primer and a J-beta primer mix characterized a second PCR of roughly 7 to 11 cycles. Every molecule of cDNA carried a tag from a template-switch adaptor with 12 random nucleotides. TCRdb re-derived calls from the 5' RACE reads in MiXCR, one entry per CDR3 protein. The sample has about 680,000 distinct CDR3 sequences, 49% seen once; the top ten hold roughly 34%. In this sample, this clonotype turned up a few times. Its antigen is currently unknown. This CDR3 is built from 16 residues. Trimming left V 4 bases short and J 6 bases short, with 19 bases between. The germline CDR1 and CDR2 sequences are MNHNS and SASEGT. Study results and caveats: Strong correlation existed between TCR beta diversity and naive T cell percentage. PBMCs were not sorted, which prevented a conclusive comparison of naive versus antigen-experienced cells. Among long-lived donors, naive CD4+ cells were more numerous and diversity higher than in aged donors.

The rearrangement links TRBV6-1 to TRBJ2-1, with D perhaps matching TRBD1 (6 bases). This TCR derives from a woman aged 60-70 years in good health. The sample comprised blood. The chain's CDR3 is CASSGGGQLRSNEQFF. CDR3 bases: TGTGCCAGCAGTGGAGGGGGTCAGCTCCGAAGCAATGAGCAGTTCTTC.